A selection of T cell receptor beta chains follows, all from one sample in a study of a mutant IDH1 vaccine in newly diagnosed glioma. The method was immunoSEQ multiplex PCR; TCRdb's version includes in-frame clones alone and lacks a portion of them. Of around 78,000 clones listed, roughly 91% are singletons. Their target antigens are unknown. Sequences were derived from PBMCs, sampled from a glioma patient whose treatment included an IDH1 peptide vaccine. The receptor set was obtained from a woman aged 45 to 65 with glioma. The CDR3 runs from the conserved cysteine through the conserved F or W.

v_call	j_call	cdr3_aa
TRBV11-3	TRBJ1-5	CASSLDRGNQPQHF
TRBV15	TRBJ2-3	CATSRQAGAGDTQYF
TRBV28	TRBJ2-7	CASSLGPHYEQYF
TRBV5-1	TRBJ2-3	CASSLEAGSTDTQYF
TRBV6-1	TRBJ2-7	CASSAASGSFYEQYF
TRBV11-2	TRBJ2-3	CASSPLPGGNTQYF
TRBV29-1	TRBJ1-2	CSVVFFNYGYTF
TRBV28	TRBJ2-7	CASSLRQSYEQYF
TRBV5-1	TRBJ2-1	CASSFEAGEHNEQFF
TRBV5-1	TRBJ2-5	CASSLGLAGVRGETQYF
TRBV19	TRBJ2-3	CASSIDRTGTDTQYF
TRBV28	TRBJ1-3	CASSLDKSGNTIYF
TRBV6-6	TRBJ1-3	CASSVAGKSGNTIYF
TRBV19	TRBJ2-1	CASKWRQGIYEQFF
TRBV12-5	TRBJ2-5	CASGLWDSAQETQYF
TRBV16	TRBJ1-5	CASSQGQGSNQPQHF
TRBV25-1	TRBJ1-1	CASSEYILGAEAFF
TRBV6-5	TRBJ1-5	CASSQGNQPQHF
TRBV5-4	TRBJ2-7	CASSSDRDEQYF
TRBV29-1	TRBJ1-1	CSVVRTGAEAFF
TRBV6-1	TRBJ2-5	CASGSGGGLETQYF
TRBV2	TRBJ2-1	CASNLRGPYNEQFF
TRBV6-1	TRBJ2-5	CASSEIAGGFQETQYF
TRBV9	TRBJ2-2	CASSVRGTGNTGELFF
TRBV5-6	TRBJ2-1	CASSLQNEQFF
TRBV28	TRBJ1-3	CASSPPGGRSRNTIYF
TRBV28	TRBJ2-5	CASSLRWRQTQYF
TRBV6-7	TRBJ2-7	CASSYSRTPEGNEQYF